This is a list of T cell receptor beta chains from one sample in a study of cytomegalovirus exposure and HLA in healthy donors. The assay was immunoSEQ multiplex PCR, and TCRdb's table has in-frame clones only and misses some. The profile shows about 180,000 clones, 77% of them singletons. Sequencing was performed on PBMCs. These TCRs come from a man younger than 35 in good health and CMV-seronegative. The CDR3 runs from the conserved cysteine through the conserved F or W. D genes are given only for firm matches. Only part of the rows carry a size: once, few, many, or a class if the clone is expanded.

J gene,clone size,D gene,V gene,CDR3 DNA,CDR3 protein
TRBJ1-4,-,TRBD1,TRBV27,TGTGCCAGCAGTCTGACAGGGGGCTTGACTAATGAAAAACTGTTTTTT,CASSLTGGLTNEKLFF
TRBJ2-1,-,-,TRBV1,TGCACCAGCAGCCACCGGGACTGGAACAATGAGCAGTTCTTC,CTSSHRDWNNEQFF
TRBJ2-2,-,-,TRBV30,TGTGCCTGGGGGGACTTCCCCGGGGAGCTGTTTTTT,CAWGDFPGELFF
TRBJ2-5,-,TRBD2,TRBV5-4,TGTGCCAGCAGCCCACCTCCTAGCGGGAGGGGGGAGACCCAGTACTTC,CASSPPPSGRGETQYF
TRBJ2-5,few,-,TRBV25-1,TGTGCCAGCAGTGCCGGGGCAGGGGCGGTATATGCAGAGACCCAGTACTTC,CASSAGAGAVYAETQYF
TRBJ2-6,few,-,TRBV7-2,TGTGCCAGCAGCCCCCGCTCTGGGGCCAACGTCCTGACTTTC,CASSPRSGANVLTF
TRBJ2-1,-,-,TRBV5-1,TGCGCCAGCAGCCCGAACAGGGCACGGTCCTCCTACAATGAGCAGTTCTTC,CASSPNRARSSYNEQFF
TRBJ1-2,-,-,TRBV4-1,TGCGCCAGCAGCCTTCCAGGGCGACCCGGAGACTTC,CASSLPGRPGDF
TRBJ1-5,-,-,TRBV15,TGTGCCACCAGCTCCCTAGTCCGGGGGTGGACGCCCCAGCATTTT,CATSSLVRGWTPQHF
TRBJ1-2,-,-,TRBV18,TGTGCCAGCTCTCCAAGCCCCAGGGATGGCTACACCTTC,CASSPSPRDGYTF
TRBJ1-4,-,-,TRBV29-1,TGCAGCGCAACCCTGGGCCTTCCCTCTAATGAAAAACTGTTTTTT,CSATLGLPSNEKLFF
TRBJ1-1,-,-,TRBV5-3,TGTGCCAGAAGCCCCACCCCGACGGGAAACACTGAAGCTTTCTTT,CARSPTPTGNTEAFF
TRBJ2-5,-,-,TRBV2,TGTGCCAGCAGACTAGCAGGGAAGACCCAGTACTTC,CASRLAGKTQYF
TRBJ2-3,once,TRBD2,TRBV15,TGTGCCACCAGCAGGGGTCGACTAGCTCTGGCAGATACGCAGTATTTT,CATSRGRLALADTQYF
TRBJ2-1,few,-,TRBV4-3,TGCGCCAGCAGCTTCGACAGCTACAATGAGCAGTTCTTC,CASSFDSYNEQFF
TRBJ2-3,-,TRBD2,TRBV7-3,TGTGCCAGCAGCTCCAGCGGGGTACGAACAGATACGCAGTATTTT,CASSSSGVRTDTQYF
TRBJ2-6,-,-,TRBV5-6,TGTGCCAGCAGCTTGGGCCCAGGGGCTGGGGCCAACGTCCTGACTTTC,CASSLGPGAGANVLTF
TRBJ2-7,-,TRBD1,TRBV18,TGTGCCAGCTCACTACAGGGGGACGAGCAGTACTTC,CASSLQGDEQYF
TRBJ2-5,-,TRBD2,TRBV9,TGTGCTAGCAGCCAAACACTAGCGGGCGGCGAGACCCAGTACTTC,CASSQTLAGGETQYF
TRBJ2-1,-,TRBD2,TRBV9,TGTGCCAGCAGCGAGACTAGCGCGTCCTACAATGAGCAGTTCTTC,CASSETSASYNEQFF
TRBJ2-1,-,TRBD2,TRBV4-3,TGCGCCAGCAGCCAAGAAGGGACTAGCGGCCCATATTTCGATGAGCAGTTCTTC,CASSQEGTSGPYFDEQFF
TRBJ2-6,-,-,TRBV19,TGTGCCAGTAGCCCGCGGGCTTCCTACCTGGGGGCCAACGTCCTGACTTTC,CASSPRASYLGANVLTF
TRBJ1-3,-,TRBD1,TRBV7-9,TGTGCCAGCAGCCCCCGGGACAGGGTAGCTGGAAACACCATATATTTT,CASSPRDRVAGNTIYF
TRBJ2-3,-,TRBD2,TRBV11-3,TGTGCCAGCAGCTCCGGGACTAGCGGGGGGAGCGCAGATACGCAGTATTTT,CASSSGTSGGSADTQYF
TRBJ2-1,once,-,TRBV4-1,TGCGCCAGCAGCCCGAGGGGGAGGGGGGGCCCGAATGAGCAGTTCTTC,CASSPRGRGGPNEQFF
TRBJ1-1,-,-,TRBV6-1,TGTGCCAGCAGTGGCCGGGACGGGGGATACACTGAAGCTTTCTTT,CASSGRDGGYTEAFF
TRBJ2-4,once,TRBD2,TRBV9,TGTGCCAGCAGTGAAAGTACCGGGACTAGCGGTAGACTAGCCAAAAACATTCAGTACTTC,CASSESTGTSGRLAKNIQYF
TRBJ2-7,once,TRBD2,TRBV4-2,TGTGCCAGCAGAACTGCCGGGACTAGCAATCACGAGCAGTACTTC,CASRTAGTSNHEQYF
TRBJ1-2,-,TRBD1,TRBV15,TGTGCCACCAGTCACAGGGGCACCTATGGCTACACCTTC,CATSHRGTYGYTF
TRBJ1-2,-,TRBD1,TRBV4-1,TGCGCCAGCAGCCACCACCTCCAAGGGACAGGGGGCAAGAATGGCTACACCTTC,CASSHHLQGTGGKNGYTF
TRBJ2-3,-,-,TRBV29-1,TGCAGCGTTGGGGGGGGCACAGATACGCAGTATTTT,CSVGGGTDTQYF
TRBJ2-3,-,-,TRBV7-9,TGTGCCAGCAGCCCCGAACAGACAGGGAGGACAGATACGCAGTATTTT,CASSPEQTGRTDTQYF
TRBJ2-1,-,TRBD2,TRBV19,TGTGCCACCGGGGTTACTCGCACTAGCGGGAGGAATGAGCAGTTCTTC,CATGVTRTSGRNEQFF
TRBJ2-1,-,TRBD2,TRBV7-2,TGTGCCAGCAGCTTAGGTGCGGCTAGCGGGGGCTACAACAATGAGCAGTTCTTC,CASSLGAASGGYNNEQFF
TRBJ2-5,-,-,TRBV5-6,TGTGCCAGCAGCCACTCCCGGGGGTTTGAGACCCAGTACTTC,CASSHSRGFETQYF
TRBJ2-4,-,TRBD2,TRBV12-5,TGTGCTAGAGTGAAGTCGTCCGGCGGGAGCGCCTCGCTAGCCAAAAACATTCAGTACTTC,CARVKSSGGSASLAKNIQYF
TRBJ1-2,few,TRBD1,TRBV7-6,TGTGCCAGCAGCTTAGGACAGGGGGCCGGGGGCTACACCTTC,CASSLGQGAGGYTF
TRBJ1-6,-,TRBD1,TRBV19,TGTGCCAGTAGTCTCGGGACAGGGACAAATTCACCCCTCCACTTT,CASSLGTGTNSPLHF
TRBJ2-3,-,TRBD2,TRBV5-6,TGTGCCAGCAGCTTGAATAGACCTAGCGGAACAGATACGCAGTATTTT,CASSLNRPSGTDTQYF
TRBJ1-2,-,TRBD1,TRBV6-5,TGTGCCAGCAGTTACCGACAGGGCGATGGCTACACCTTC,CASSYRQGDGYTF
TRBJ1-1,once,-,TRBV7-2,TGTGCCAGCAGCTTAGCAGGGGGTTCCACTGAAGCTTTCTTT,CASSLAGGSTEAFF